This entry lists 2 T cell receptor beta chains sequenced from one sample in a study of shared clonotypes between healthy human individuals. Naive CD8 cells were CD45RO-negative, positively selected for CCR7, excluding terminally differentiated effector memory CD45RA+ cells. Only in-frame clones appear in the TCRdb table, and some are missing; sequencing was by immunoSEQ multiplex PCR. The sample holds about 590,000 clones, roughly 95% seen once. Input material: naive CD8+ T cells sorted from blood. Every receptor here comes from a woman in her thirties in good health.

The chain recombines TRBV28 with TRBJ2-3; D is perhaps TRBD2 (5 bases). Deletions cut 3 bases from V and 6 bases from J, with 10 bases between. Germline CDR1 is MDHEN and CDR2 is SYDVKM. The CDR3 has 13 residues. CDR3 sequence reads: CASSFTRADTQYF. CDR3 nucleotide sequence: TGTGCCAGCAGTTTTACTAGGGCCGATACGCAGTATTTT.

The gene calls are TRBV9 and TRBJ1-1, with 9 bases that match TRBD1. Germline V gene lookup returns CDR1 SGDLS and CDR2 YYNGEE. The V segment lost 3 bases and the J segment 4 bases; nucleotides outside the gene matches: 4. CDR3 length equals 14 residues. CDR3 region: CASSAPGQGTEAFF. CDR3 in DNA: TGTGCCAGCAGCGCCCCGGGACAGGGCACTGAAGCTTTCTTT.